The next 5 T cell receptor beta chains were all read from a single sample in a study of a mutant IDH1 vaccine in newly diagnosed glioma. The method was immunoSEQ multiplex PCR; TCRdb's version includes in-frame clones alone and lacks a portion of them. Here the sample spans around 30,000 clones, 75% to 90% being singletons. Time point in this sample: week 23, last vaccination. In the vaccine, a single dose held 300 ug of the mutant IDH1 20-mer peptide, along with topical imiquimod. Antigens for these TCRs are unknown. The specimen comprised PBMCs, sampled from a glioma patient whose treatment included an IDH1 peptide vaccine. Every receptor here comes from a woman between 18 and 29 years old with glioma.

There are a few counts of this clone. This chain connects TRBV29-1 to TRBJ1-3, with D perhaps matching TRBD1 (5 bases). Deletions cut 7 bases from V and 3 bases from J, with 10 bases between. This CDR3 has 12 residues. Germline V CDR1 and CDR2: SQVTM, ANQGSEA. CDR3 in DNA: TGCAGCGCCGGGAGGGGTGGAAACACCATATATTTT. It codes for CSAGRGGNTIYF.

The CDR3 DNA is TGTGCCAGCAGTGAACATAGCCAGACGTATGAAAAACTGTTTTTT. It codes for CASSEHSQTYEKLFF. The chain combines TRBV25-1 with TRBJ1-4, with D unclear. Trimming shortened V by 2 bases and J by 6 bases, and 13 bases separated the two germline ends. The CDR3 length is 15 residues. Germline V gene data show CDR1 as MGHDK and CDR2 as SYGVNS.

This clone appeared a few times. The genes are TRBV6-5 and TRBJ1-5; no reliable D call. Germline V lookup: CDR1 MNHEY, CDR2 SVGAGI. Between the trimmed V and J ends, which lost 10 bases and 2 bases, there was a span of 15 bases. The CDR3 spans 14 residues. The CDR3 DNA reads TGTGCCACAACTAGATCAGGTCGCAATCAGCCCCAGCATTTT. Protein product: CATTRSGRNQPQHF.

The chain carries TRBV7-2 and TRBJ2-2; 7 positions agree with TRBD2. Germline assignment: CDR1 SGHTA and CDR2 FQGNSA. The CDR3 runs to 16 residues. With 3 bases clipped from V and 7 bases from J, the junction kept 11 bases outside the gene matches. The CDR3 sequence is CASSFGRGGLVGELFF. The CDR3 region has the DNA TGTGCCAGCAGCTTTGGAAGGGGAGGGCTTGTCGGGGAGCTGTTTTTT.

CDR3 residues: CASTPRTPSYNEQFF. The CDR3 DNA follows: TGTGCCAGCACCCCCCGGACTCCCTCCTACAATGAGCAGTTCTTC. The rearrangement joins TRBV6-5 to TRBJ2-1, with a possible D match to TRBD2 (5 bases). The CDR3 is 15 amino acids. The germline V gene encodes CDR1 MNHEY and CDR2 SVGAGI. The ends were cut back, 7 bases at V and 0 bases at J, with 13 bases in the middle.